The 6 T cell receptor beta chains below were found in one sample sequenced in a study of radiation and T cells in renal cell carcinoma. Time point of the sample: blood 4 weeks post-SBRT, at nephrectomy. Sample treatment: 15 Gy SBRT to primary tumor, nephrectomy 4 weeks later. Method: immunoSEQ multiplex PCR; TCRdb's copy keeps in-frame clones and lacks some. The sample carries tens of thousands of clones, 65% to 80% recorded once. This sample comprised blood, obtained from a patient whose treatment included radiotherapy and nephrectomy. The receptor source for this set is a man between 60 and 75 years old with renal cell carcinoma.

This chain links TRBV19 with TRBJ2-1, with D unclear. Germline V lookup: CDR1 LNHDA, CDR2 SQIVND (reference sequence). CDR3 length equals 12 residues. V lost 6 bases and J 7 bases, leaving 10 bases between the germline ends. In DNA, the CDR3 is TGTGCCAGTAGGCGGACGGAGAATGAGCAGTTCTTC. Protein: CASRRTENEQFF.

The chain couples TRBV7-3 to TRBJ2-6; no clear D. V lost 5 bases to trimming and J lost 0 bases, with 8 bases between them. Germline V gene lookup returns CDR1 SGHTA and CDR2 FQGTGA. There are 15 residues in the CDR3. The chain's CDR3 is CASSQTASGANVLTF. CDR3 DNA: TGTGCCAGCAGCCAAACAGCCTCTGGGGCCAACGTCCTGACTTTC.

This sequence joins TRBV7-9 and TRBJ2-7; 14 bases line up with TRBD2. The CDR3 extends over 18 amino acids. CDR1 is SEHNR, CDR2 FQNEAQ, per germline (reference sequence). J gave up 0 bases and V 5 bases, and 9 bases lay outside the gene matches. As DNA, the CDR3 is TGTGCCAGCAGCCCTGGACTAGCGGGGGGCCGTTACTCCTACGAGCAGTACTTC. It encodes CASSPGLAGGRYSYEQYF.

The CDR3 DNA sequence: TGTGCCAGCAGCTCATTCCCTAGAGTACACTATGGCTACACCTTC. It encodes CASSSFPRVHYGYTF. The rearrangement links TRBV7-6 to TRBJ1-2; unclear D gene. CDR3 length: 15 amino acids. Germline CDR1 reads SGHVS; CDR2 reads FNYEAQ. The V end lost 4 bases, the J end lost 3 bases, and 15 bases lay between the germline ends.

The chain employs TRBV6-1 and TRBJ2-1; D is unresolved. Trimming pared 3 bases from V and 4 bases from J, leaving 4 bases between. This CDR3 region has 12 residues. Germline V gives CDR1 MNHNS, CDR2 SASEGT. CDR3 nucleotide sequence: TGTGCCAGCAGTGACCTGTACAATGAGCAGTTCTTC. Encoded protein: CASSDLYNEQFF.

CDR3 region: CASPGPHSSYGYTF. The CDR3 bases are TGTGCCAGCCCAGGCCCCCATTCCTCCTATGGCTACACCTTC. This rearrangement joins TRBV6-8 to TRBJ1-2; D gene unclear. Germline CDR1 is MNHGY and CDR2 is SAAAGT. The germline V and J ends were trimmed by 8 bases and 4 bases, with 17 bases remaining between them. The CDR3 runs to 14 residues.